The 27 T cell receptor beta chains listed next were all sequenced from one sample in a study of CD8 T cells in Susac syndrome. A quantity of roughly 0.5 to 1 ug RNA underwent reverse transcription using random hexamers. TCRdb called the immunoSEQ multiplex PCR reads again in MiXCR, with one record for every CDR3 protein. Among 300,000 or so distinct CDR3 sequences, just over 90% were seen once, and the ten largest hold 0.065%. The sequenced sample was CD4+ T cells from PBMCs. The receptors come from a human donor with multiple sclerosis.

V gene TRBV7-2 combines with J gene TRBJ1-2; D unclear. V was shortened by 5 bases and J by 4 bases, with 14 bases between the two germline ends. CDR1 is SGHTA and CDR2 is FQGNSA in the germline V gene. This CDR3 is built from 14 residues. The CDR3 nucleotides are TGTGCCAGCAGCCCTCTACCAGGCTCCTATGGCTACACCTTC. Translation gives CASSPLPGSYGYTF.

This chain uses TRBV12-3 or TRBV12-4 with TRBJ2-3; 8 nucleotides align to TRBD1. This CDR3 region has 14 residues. V lost 5 bases and J lost 6; bases outside the gene matches: 7. CDR3 amino acids: CASSTRQGSDTQYF. The CDR3 DNA follows: TGTGCCAGCAGTACCCGACAGGGGAGCGATACGCAGTATTTT.

The J gene is TRBJ1-6, the V gene TRBV29-1; TRBD1 aligns across 10 bases. This CDR3 contains 13 residues. CDR1 and CDR2 from the germline V gene are SQVTM and ANQGSEA. V lost 7 bases, J lost 7 bases, and 4 bases stayed unmatched. CDR3 in amino acids: CSARTGGNSPLHF. The CDR3 DNA follows: TGCAGCGCCCGGACAGGGGGAAATTCACCCCTCCACTTT.

This clonotype came up once. The rearrangement joins TRBV5-1 to TRBJ1-5, with TRBD1 matching over 7 bases. CDR3 size: 15 residues. Germline CDR1 and CDR2: SGHRS and YFSETQ. V dropped 1 base and J dropped 4; count of bases not matched to a gene: 5. This CDR3 reads CASSLTGEPNQPQHF. The CDR3 DNA reads TGCGCCAGCAGCTTGACAGGGGAACCAAATCAGCCCCAGCATTTT.

The genes are TRBV29-1 and TRBJ1-1, with TRBD1 matching 8 bases. Germline values: CDR1 SQVTM, CDR2 ANQGSEA. This CDR3 is built from 13 residues. The trim removed 5 bases at V and 3 bases at J, leaving 5 bases unmatched. The CDR3 reads CSVQAGQDTEAFF. The DNA for the CDR3 is TGCAGCGTTCAGGCGGGACAGGACACTGAAGCTTTCTTT.

V gene TRBV3-1 combines with J gene TRBJ2-1, with D maybe TRBD2 (7 bases). Germline lookup yields CDR1 LGHDT and CDR2 YNNKEL (reference sequence). The CDR3 has 15 residues. Trimming shortened V by 5 bases and J by 0 bases, and 11 bases separated the two germline ends. The DNA of the CDR3 is TGTGCCAGCAGCTACGGGGGGCTCTCCTACAATGAGCAGTTCTTC. Its translation: CASSYGGLSYNEQFF.

The J gene is TRBJ2-5, the V gene TRBV29-1; D is undetermined. Trimming left V 4 bases short and J 5 bases short, with 14 bases between. The CDR3 has 13 amino acids. The germline V gene has CDR1 SQVTM and CDR2 ANQGSEA. The DNA for the CDR3 is TGCAGCGTTGGATACCTGCGGCAGGAGACCCAGTACTTC. Its translation: CSVGYLRQETQYF.

This clonotype has only one observation. The J gene is TRBJ2-1, the V gene TRBV7-9; D may correspond to TRBD1 or TRBD2 (5 bases each). Germline CDR1 reads SEHNR; CDR2 reads FQNEAQ (reference sequence). The CDR3 sequence is 14 residues long. The V end lost 0 bases, the J end lost 9 bases, and 12 bases lay between the germline ends. CDR3 region: CASSLARGRPEQFF. The CDR3 DNA reads as TGTGCCAGCAGCTTAGCGAGGGGCAGACCTGAGCAGTTCTTC.

The V call is TRBV29-1, the J call TRBJ1-2; D perhaps matches TRBD1 (5 bases). This CDR3 region has 15 residues. The V end was cut by 2 bases, the J end by 2 bases, with 15 bases between. Germline CDR1 is SQVTM and CDR2 is ANQGSEA. The chain's CDR3 is CSVESRGPSNYGYTF. CDR3 DNA: TGCAGCGTTGAATCTCGGGGCCCCAGCAACTATGGCTACACCTTC. Full variable domain (rest looked up from reference TRBV29-1 and TRBJ1-2): SAVISQKPSRDICQRGTSLTIQCQVDSQVTMMFWYRQQPGQSLTLIATANQGSEATYESGFVIDKFPISRPNLTFSTLTVSNMSPEDSSIYLCSVESRGPSNYGYTFGSGTRLTVV.

The J gene is TRBJ2-5, the V gene TRBV4-3; D uncertain. The CDR3 is 14 residues long. Germline V lookup: CDR1 LGHNA, CDR2 YSLEER. V shed 0 bases and J shed 5 bases, with 10 bases lying between them. In nucleotides, the CDR3 is TGCGCCAGCAGCCAAGATGGCGAATCGGAGACCCAGTACTTC. It specifies CASSQDGESETQYF.

The chain uses TRBV5-1 and TRBJ2-3, with D possibly matching TRBD1 (6 bases). Germline V gives CDR1 SGHRS, CDR2 YFSETQ. CDR3 length: 18 residues. V lost 0 bases, J lost 2 bases, and 19 bases lay in between. The CDR3 bases are TGCGCCAGCAGCTTGGGCAGTTTCACAGGGCGAGTCACAGATACGCAGTATTTT. Protein: CASSLGSFTGRVTDTQYF.

J is TRBJ2-7 and V is TRBV7-9, with 7 bases fitting TRBD1. In germline, CDR1 is SEHNR, CDR2 FQNEAQ (reference sequence). The CDR3 is made up of 17 amino acids. With 5 bases clipped from V and 1 base from J, the junction kept 14 bases outside the gene matches. CDR3 loop: CASSRSGRQGSSYEQYF. The CDR3 DNA follows: TGTGCCAGCAGCCGATCAGGACGACAGGGTTCGTCCTACGAGCAGTACTTC. Looking up the rest from reference TRBV7-9 and TRBJ2-7 gives the full variable domain: DTGVSQNPRHKITKRGQNVTFRCDPISEHNRLYWYRQTLGQGPEFLTYFQNEAQLEKSRLLSDRFSAERPKGSFSTLEIQRTEQGDSAMYLCASSRSGRQGSSYEQYFGPGTRLTVT.

The rearrangement links TRBV30 to TRBJ1-2; D is uncertain. Germline CDR1 is GTSNPN and CDR2 is SVGIG (reference sequence). This CDR3 region has 11 residues. V was trimmed by 5 bases and J by 5 bases, leaving 9 bases between them. CDR3 bases: TGTGCCTGGGAGCTTGGATATGGCTACACCTTC. It yields the protein CAWELGYGYTF.

This clonotype was seen a single time. The chain couples TRBV23-1 to TRBJ2-1; TRBD2 matches 10 bases. TRBV23-1 is reported as an ORF; its role is uncertain. Trimming at V came to 4 bases and at J to 5 bases, leaving 17 bases not matched to a gene. The CDR3 contains 19 residues. For the CDR3, the DNA is TGCGCCAGCAGTCTCAAACGGACAGGGCTAGCGGGAGAGGACAATGAGCAGTTCTTC. Translation: CASSLKRTGLAGEDNEQFF.

The V call is TRBV7-2, the J call TRBJ2-3; TRBD1 or TRBD2 may be the D gene (5 bases each). Trimming took off 4 bases at V and 1 base at J, with 18 bases between the two ends. The germline gives CDR1 SGHTA, CDR2 FQGNSA. CDR3 length: 17 amino acids. The CDR3 protein is CASSSKGRGSRTDTQYF. The CDR3 bases are TGTGCCAGCAGCTCAAAGGGCCGGGGCTCTCGCACAGATACGCAGTATTTT. Looking up the rest from reference TRBV7-2 and TRBJ2-3 gives the full variable domain: GAGVSQSPSNKVTEKGKDVELRCDPISGHTALYWYRQSLGQGLEFLIYFQGNSAPDKSGLPSDRFSAERTGGSVSTLTIQRTQQEDSAVYLCASSSKGRGSRTDTQYFGPGTRLTVL.

The chain has TRBV4-2 and TRBJ2-7; TRBD2 aligns across 7 bases. This CDR3 contains 16 residues. CDR1 is LGHNA, CDR2 YNFKEQ, per germline. V shed 5 bases, J shed 2 bases, and the junction held 12 bases outside the gene matches. CDR3 DNA: TGTGCCAGCAGCTTTCGGGGCAGCGGGACCCCCTACGAGCAGTACTTC. It codes for CASSFRGSGTPYEQYF.

This rearrangement joins TRBV5-6 to TRBJ1-1; tentative D call: TRBD1 (5 bases). The CDR3 is 13 amino acids. The germline V and J ends were trimmed by 6 bases and 1 base, with 10 bases remaining between them. Germline CDR1 reads SGHDT; CDR2 reads YYEEEE. The CDR3: CASTWGRNTEAFF. The CDR3 region has the DNA TGTGCCAGCACCTGGGGCAGGAACACTGAAGCTTTCTTT.

The chain couples TRBV7-3 to TRBJ2-3; a weak D match, TRBD2 (6 bases). The CDR3 sequence is 15 residues long. Germline V lookup: CDR1 SGHTA, CDR2 FQGTGA. The V gene lost 2 bases and the J gene lost 0 bases, with 9 bases spanning the gap. The CDR3: CASSLLGSSTDTQYF. Here the CDR3 DNA reads TGTGCCAGCAGCTTACTCGGGAGTAGCACAGATACGCAGTATTTT.

The chain recombines TRBV2 with TRBJ2-5; TRBD1 agrees at 9 bases. Germline V gene data show CDR1 as SNHLY and CDR2 as FYNNEI. The length of the CDR3 is 14 residues. V was pared by 7 bases and J by 5 bases, with 8 bases of the junction left unmatched. Here the CDR3 DNA reads TGTGCCAGCAAAGAACAGGGGGCTTCGGAGACCCAGTACTTC. It encodes CASKEQGASETQYF.

The V and J genes are TRBV5-4 and TRBJ2-2, with D tentatively TRBD1 (6 bases). There are 16 residues in the CDR3. The germline CDR1 and CDR2 sequences are SGHNT and YYREEE (reference sequence). Trimming took off 2 bases at V and 1 base at J, with 12 bases between the two ends. CDR3: CASSFARQVNTGELFF. CDR3 coding DNA: TGTGCCAGCAGCTTTGCCCGACAGGTGAACACCGGGGAGCTGTTTTTT.

DNA of the CDR3: TGTGCCAGCAGCGTACAAGGGAATGAGCAGTTCTTC. Protein: CASSVQGNEQFF. This rearrangement joins TRBV7-2 to TRBJ2-1; D remains unclear. V lost 5 bases, J lost 7 bases, and 9 bases lay in between. Germline V CDR1 and CDR2: SGHTA, FQGNSA. This CDR3 contains 12 residues.

The V and J genes are TRBV18 and TRBJ1-5; 7 positions match TRBD1. The V gene's germline CDR1 is KGHSH and CDR2 LQKENI. The CDR3 runs 15 residues. Trimming cost V 6 bases and J 1 base; bases outside gene matches: 6. CDR3: CASSLDRESNQPQHF. CDR3 DNA: TGTGCCAGCTCCCTCGACAGGGAGAGCAATCAGCCCCAGCATTTT.

The chain employs TRBV19 and TRBJ2-2; D gene ambiguous. The V gene's germline CDR1 is LNHDA and CDR2 SQIVND (reference sequence). Between the trimmed V and J ends, which lost 9 bases and 9 bases, there was a span of 17 bases. This CDR3 has 13 residues. CDR3 sequence reads: CASLSKESRELFF. The CDR3 coding sequence is TGTGCCAGCCTGTCGAAGGAGTCCCGGGAGCTGTTTTTT.

The chain combines TRBV5-5 with TRBJ2-1; D is unresolved. There are 16 residues in the CDR3. Germline assignment: CDR1 SGHKS and CDR2 YYEKEE (reference sequence). The V end lost 4 bases, the J end lost 7 bases, and 21 bases lay between the germline ends. This chain's CDR3 is CASSPLQLRYGNEQFF. For the CDR3, the DNA is TGTGCCAGCAGCCCCCTTCAGCTCAGATACGGGAATGAGCAGTTCTTC.

The chain links TRBV29-1 to TRBJ1-6; perhaps TRBD1 as D (6 bases). Trimming removed 7 bases from V and 13 bases from J, with 20 bases in between. From germline, CDR1 is SQVTM and CDR2 ANQGSEA. The CDR3 loop spans 13 amino acids. The CDR3 here is CSASTGPGDPLHF. DNA of the CDR3: TGCAGCGCCTCAACAGGGCCGGGGGACCCCCTCCACTTT.

This chain uses TRBV20-1 with TRBJ2-7; a weak D match, TRBD1 (6 bases). CDR3 length: 12 amino acids. Germline assignment: CDR1 DFQATT and CDR2 SNEGSKA (reference sequence). The CDR3 nucleotides read TGCAGCGCCTCCGGGACATCCTACGAGCAGTACTTC. Its protein product is CSASGTSYEQYF.

V is TRBV5-1 and J is TRBJ1-1, with D possibly matching TRBD1 (5 bases). Deletions cut 4 bases from V and 11 bases from J, with 15 bases between. The V gene's germline CDR1 is SGHRS and CDR2 YFSETQ. The CDR3 is 12 amino acids. The CDR3 protein is CASSLNGRDAFF. DNA for the CDR3: TGCGCCAGCAGCCTGAACGGACGGGACGCTTTCTTT.